What follows describes a single TCR beta chain. This entry is derived from a study of T-cell reconstitution after alpha-beta-depleted transplantation in children. The germline V and J ends were trimmed by 5 bases and 0 bases, with 10 bases remaining between them. This CDR3 comprises 14 residues. Germline values: CDR1 SGHNT, CDR2 YYREEE (reference sequence). During its preparation, the TCRbeta library received unique molecular identifiers. TCRdb redid the calling of the PCR reads with MiXCR, one entry per CDR3 protein. The data hold 200,000 to 250,000 distinct CDR3 sequences, with about 12% observed a single time.

The sequence derives from a human donor who donated a stem cell graft to a child with acute lymphoblastic leukemia. Source: PBMCs from the stem cell graft donor, taken from the stem cell graft. This rearrangement joins TRBV5-4 to TRBJ2-3; unclear D gene. DNA of the CDR3: TGTGCCAGCAGTACCAGGATCAGCACAGATACGCAGTATTTT. The encoded protein is CASSTRISTDTQYF.